This record covers a single TCR beta chain. Its antigen is currently not known. No much larger clone is present one base from it, and per-base qualities are unavailable. These data come from a study of T cell repertoires in cytomegalovirus infection (dated by TCRdb to about 2019). Background on the whole study: Peptide stimulations targeted recently identified HLA-C-restricted CMV epitopes, whose presentation resists viral immunomodulation, together with well-studied HLA-B-restricted epitopes. The HLA type of each donor mattered for the analysis, because public TCR beta signatures pointed to carriage of CMV infection along with the matching HLA type.

This specimen's treatment or condition label, per the study, means: in vitro stimulation with specific CMV peptide epitopes to enrich CMV-specific T cells. CDR3 length: 13 amino acids, cysteine to phenylalanine. The entry retains the CDR3 DNA only, 39 bases that are in frame from base 1. Trimming costs V 10 bases and J 5 bases, and their ends lie 17 bases apart. For CDR1 and CDR2, the germline V gene (reference sequence) lists LNHDA and SQIVND. The run used an Illumina HiSeq 1500. TCRdb reprocessed the public reads (quality trimming at Q25 with fastp, clone calling with MiXCR) and kept in-frame beta chains. For every CDR3 protein sequence, its rows merge into one entry that carries the most common genes and DNA. The sample contains about a million distinct CDR3 sequences, roughly 30% of them found a single time. The ten largest make up around an eighth of the sample. Overall study results and their limits: Carriers of CMV infection plus the relevant HLA type were discriminated by the cumulative frequency of public TCR beta family members in the study cohort and in an independent roughly 400-donor cohort. The ex vivo response was dominated by HLA-C-restricted CMV-specific TCR beta clonotypes, which also provided the single most frequent clonotype in two of eight donors.

The chain is made from TRBV19 and TRBJ1-2, with the identity of the D gene unclear. The receptor's source is a human donor in good health (CMV status not recorded). Some clones in this sample may be carry-over from other donors' samples. The sample consisted of cultured CD8+ T cells from PBMCs, taken from culture after CMV antigen stimulation. At the DNA level, the sequence is TGTGCCACTGCGGTATCAATCGGTTATGGCTACACCTTC. Its protein is CATAVSIGYGYTF.